The 11 T cell receptor beta chains below all came from one sample that was sequenced in a study of vaccination effects on CD4 cells after COVID-19. Sequenced by immunoSEQ multiplex PCR; TCRdb stores in-frame clones only, minus some. Of under 80,000 clones in the sample, about 74% are singletons; the top ten hold 1.5% to 2%. Antigen specificity for these receptors is unknown. Using viral peptide pools, the ViraFEST assay grew out antigen-specific CD4+ T cells prior to sequencing. Culture lasted roughly eleven days before CD4+ T cell isolation. Specimen: CD4+ T cells from PBMCs cultured with HCoV-229E spike peptides, collected before COVID-19 vaccination. These receptors were collected from a human donor who received a COVID-19 vaccine.

The gene calls are TRBV3-1 (or the pseudogene TRBV3-2) and TRBJ1-3; D is ambiguous. V was cut by 3 bases and J by 9 bases, with 12 bases left in between. Germline values: CDR1 LGHDT, CDR2 YNNKEL (reference sequence). The CDR3 consists of 13 residues. The CDR3, as DNA: TGTGCCAGCAGCCATCTTAATGAGGCCACCATATATTTT. Its protein is CASSHLNEATIYF.

This clone showed up just a few times. This chain joins TRBV7-3 and TRBJ1-2; D gene uncertain. Germline values: CDR1 SGHTA, CDR2 FQGTGA. Trimming removed 1 base at V and 2 bases at J, with 8 bases between. This CDR3 is 14 amino acids long. CDR3 region: CASSLNPGNYGYTF. The CDR3 DNA sequence: TGTGCCAGCAGCTTAAATCCGGGGAACTATGGCTACACCTTC.

This chain connects TRBV7-9 to TRBJ1-1; D remains ambiguous. Germline CDR1 is SEHNR and CDR2 is FQNEAQ (reference sequence). There are 11 residues in the CDR3. Between the trimmed V and J ends, which lost 8 bases and 1 base, there was a span of 5 bases. DNA of the CDR3: TGTGCCAGCCGGAGGAACACTGAAGCTTTCTTT. It specifies CASRRNTEAFF.

This chain joins TRBV5-4 and TRBJ2-3; TRBD2 aligns across 7 bases. Germline assignment: CDR1 SGHNT and CDR2 YYREEE (reference sequence). V trimming: 4 bases; J trimming: 4 bases; junction bases outside the gene matches: 3. The CDR3 sequence is 13 residues long. DNA for the CDR3: TGTGCCAGCAGCGGACTAGTAGCAGATACGCAGTATTTT. It specifies CASSGLVADTQYF.

The chain joins TRBV6-5 to TRBJ2-7, with TRBD2 as a possible D gene (7 bases). CDR1 and CDR2 (germline): MNHEY, SVGAGI. This CDR3 comprises 15 residues. V lost 6 bases and J lost 4, with 19 bases in between. DNA for the CDR3: TGTGCCAGCAGGAGAGAGGTGGGGGGGCTATACGAGCAGTACGTC. Its protein product is CASRREVGGLYEQYV.

This chain uses TRBV28 with TRBJ2-1, with 12 bases identical to TRBD2. The CDR3 spans 17 residues. CDR1 and CDR2 (germline): MDHEN, SYDVKM. V was clipped by 4 bases and J by 14 bases; unmatched bases: 18. The CDR3 sequence is CASSSRITPLLAGGEFF. In DNA, the CDR3 is TGTGCCAGCAGTTCCCGTATTACCCCCTTACTAGCGGGGGGCGAGTTCTTC.

This clone was picked up a small number of times. The rearrangement joins TRBV7-3 to TRBJ1-2, with 7 bases matching TRBD1. This CDR3 has 13 amino acids. In germline, CDR1 is SGHTA, CDR2 FQGTGA. The V and J ends lost 5 bases and 8 bases, in that order; junction bases with no gene match: 8. CDR3 region: CASSMNQGEGYTF. As DNA, the CDR3 is TGTGCCAGCAGCATGAACCAGGGGGAAGGCTACACCTTC.

J is TRBJ2-3 and V is TRBV2; TRBD2 matches 13 bases. The CDR3 length is 16 residues. CDR1 is SNHLY, CDR2 FYNNEI, per germline. V lost 6 bases and J lost 3; bases outside the gene matches: 6. The CDR3, as DNA: TGTGCCAGCAGGAGGACTAGCGGGGGAGGGACAGATACGCAGTATTTT. As protein: CASRRTSGGGTDTQYF.

The chain employs TRBV5-1 and TRBJ2-3; 7 bases match TRBD1. J gave up 0 bases and V 3 bases, and 7 bases lay outside the gene matches. Germline CDR1 and CDR2: SGHRS and YFSETQ. The CDR3 is made up of 16 amino acids. For the CDR3, the DNA is TGCGCCAGCAGCTCGGGGACAGTCCCTAGCACAGATACGCAGTATTTT. Residues: CASSSGTVPSTDTQYF.

The rearrangement joins TRBV5-1 to TRBJ1-2; D unresolved. The CDR3 is 16 amino acids. Germline CDR1 and CDR2: SGHRS and YFSETQ. V was pared by 3 bases and J by 6 bases, with 21 bases between. The CDR3 DNA follows: TGCGCCAGCAGCTCTACATTCGAGTCTACAAGGGATGGCTACACCTTC. Protein sequence: CASSSTFESTRDGYTF.

The chain employs TRBV5-8 and TRBJ2-3; 7 nucleotides align to TRBD1. The CDR3 covers 16 residues. Germline V gene sequence: CDR1 SGHTS, CDR2 YDEGEE. V dropped 0 bases and J dropped 1; count of bases not matched to a gene: 5. CDR3 in amino acids: CASSLGTGMRTDTQYF. CDR3 sequence (DNA): TGTGCCAGCAGCTTGGGGACAGGCATGCGCACAGATACGCAGTATTTT.